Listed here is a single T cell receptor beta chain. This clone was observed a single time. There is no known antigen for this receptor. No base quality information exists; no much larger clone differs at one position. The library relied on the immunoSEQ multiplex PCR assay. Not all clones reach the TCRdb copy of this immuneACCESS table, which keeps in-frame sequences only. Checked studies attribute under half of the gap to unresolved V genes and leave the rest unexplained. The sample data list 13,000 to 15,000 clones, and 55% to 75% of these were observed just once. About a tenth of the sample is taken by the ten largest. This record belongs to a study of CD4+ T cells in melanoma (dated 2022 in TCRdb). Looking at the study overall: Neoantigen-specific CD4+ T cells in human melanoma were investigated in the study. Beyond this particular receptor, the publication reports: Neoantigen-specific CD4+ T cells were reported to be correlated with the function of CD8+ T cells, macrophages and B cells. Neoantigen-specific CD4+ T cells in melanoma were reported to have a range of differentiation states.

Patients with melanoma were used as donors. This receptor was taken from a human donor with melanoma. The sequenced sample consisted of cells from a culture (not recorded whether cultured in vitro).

The CDR3 amino acid sequence is: CASSYSRGQPQHF. The bases are TGTGCCAGCAGTTACTCGAGGGGACAGCCCCAGCATTTT. This chain joins TRBV6-6 to TRBJ1-5, with a tentative D gene TRBD1 over 5 matching bases. The V and J ends are trimmed by 0 bases and 7 bases, leaving 7 bases between them. The CDR3 runs 13 amino acids, cysteine and phenylalanine included. The only DNA kept is the CDR3, 39 bases in frame from the first base. Based on the germline V gene (reference sequence), the CDR1 and CDR2 sequences are MNHNY and SVGAGI.